This TCR beta chain was identified during a study of identical twins. Study conclusions and caveats: Partly confounded zero-insertion analyses could result from invariant MAIT and iNKT cells.

This clonotype is a singleton in its sample. Its cognate antigen is unknown. The germline V gene encodes CDR1 DFQATT and CDR2 SNEGSKA (reference sequence). Trimming at V came to 0 bases and at J to 7 bases, leaving 7 bases not matched to a gene. This CDR3 region has 14 residues. TCRdb used MiXCR to reprocess the 5' RACE reads, holding one entry per CDR3 protein. The sample lists 500,000 to 650,000 distinct CDR3 sequences; around 22% were seen once. A further study also used this sample, focusing on yellow fever vaccine responses in identical twins.

The sequence came from a woman aged 18-29 years in good health. The specimen sequenced was CD4+ T cells sorted from blood. The chain combines TRBV20-1 with TRBJ2-5; 8 bases fit TRBD1. The CDR3 coding sequence is TGCAGTGCTAGAGATGGACAGGGCCCCGGGACCCAGTACTTC. It specifies CSARDGQGPGTQYF.